Shown below are 19 T cell receptor beta chains from a single sample sequenced in a study of response to subunit inactivated influenza vaccine. Using its own MiXCR run on the RT-PCR reads, TCRdb lists one record per CDR3 protein. The data hold about 500,000 distinct CDR3 sequences, with 16% observed a single time. This specimen was CD4+ T cells sorted from PBMCs, taken 23 to 25 months after vaccination. The origin of the receptors is a man aged 45 to 70 who received an inactivated influenza vaccine.

This clonotype was seen just once. This chain links TRBV7-2 with TRBJ2-7, with TRBD1 as a possible D gene (6 bases). Germline V CDR1 and CDR2: SGHTA, FQGNSA. Trimming shortened V by 3 bases and J by 1 base, and 13 bases separated the two germline ends. The CDR3 contains 15 residues. DNA of the CDR3: TGTGCCAGCAGCTTGGGGTGGACAGAGTCCTACGAGCAGTACTTC. Protein: CASSLGWTESYEQYF.

This clonotype was seen a handful of times. The chain employs TRBV24-1 and TRBJ1-2, with D tentatively TRBD1 (6 bases). CDR1 is KGHDR and CDR2 is SFDVKD in the germline V gene. This CDR3 is 16 amino acids long. V shed 4 bases and J shed 4 bases, with 18 bases lying between them. The CDR3, as DNA: TGTGCCACCAGTGACACCCGGGACAATGGGGCCTATGGCTACACCTTC. It encodes CATSDTRDNGAYGYTF.

DNA of the CDR3: TGCAGTGCTCTAGAAAACCCGGCGATGGGGATACAGTTCTTC. This codes for CSALENPAMGIQFF. The V call is TRBV20-1, the J call TRBJ2-1; no reliable D call. The CDR3 length is 14 residues. The germline gives CDR1 DFQATT, CDR2 SNEGSKA (reference sequence). Trimming removed 5 bases from V and 13 bases from J, with 24 bases in between.

Ten or more counts support this clonotype. The chain carries TRBV5-1 and TRBJ2-3; 7 bases agree with TRBD2. Germline V CDR1 and CDR2: SGHRS, YFSETQ. The CDR3 has 15 amino acids. J was trimmed by 1 base and V by 1 base; bases with no gene match: 3. The CDR3 nucleotides are TGCGCCAGCAGCTTGAGCGGGATCGGCACAGATACGCAGTATTTT. This codes for CASSLSGIGTDTQYF.

The V call is TRBV25-1, the J call TRBJ1-5, with D unresolved. This CDR3 comprises 13 residues. The germline V gene encodes CDR1 MGHDK and CDR2 SYGVNS. V dropped 7 bases and J dropped 4 bases, with 11 bases sitting between them. Here the CDR3 reads CASKAGVNQPQHF. DNA of the CDR3: TGTGCCAGCAAGGCGGGCGTAAATCAGCCCCAGCATTTT.

The V gene is TRBV5-6, the J gene TRBJ2-1; 10 positions agree with TRBD2. The CDR3 totals 20 residues. Germline assignment: CDR1 SGHDT and CDR2 YYEEEE. With 4 bases clipped from V and 5 bases from J, the junction kept 21 bases outside the gene matches. Here the CDR3 reads CASSPVPGGIGTSADNEQFF. In DNA form, the CDR3 reads TGTGCCAGCAGCCCCGTGCCCGGCGGCATCGGGACTAGCGCCGACAATGAGCAGTTCTTC.

This clonotype was seen a handful of times. The V gene is TRBV29-1, the J gene TRBJ2-1; TRBD1 is a possible D gene (6 bases). Looked up from germline, CDR1 is SQVTM and CDR2 is ANQGSEA. This CDR3 region has 12 residues. Trimming cost V 7 bases and J 2 bases, with 9 bases left between them. Here the CDR3 DNA reads TGCAGCGGTCGACAGGCCTACAATGAGCAGTTCTTC. This gives the protein CSGRQAYNEQFF.

This clonotype came up a few times. The genes are TRBV29-1 and TRBJ2-1, with unresolved D. CDR3 size: 11 residues. Germline V lookup: CDR1 SQVTM, CDR2 ANQGSEA. Trimming left V 3 bases short and J 5 bases short, with 5 bases between. The CDR3 DNA follows: TGCAGCGTTGATGACAACAATGAGCAGTTCTTC. It codes for CSVDDNNEQFF.

V and J are TRBV6-5 and TRBJ1-4, with D uncertain. Germline CDR1 and CDR2: MNHEY and SVGAGI. This CDR3 contains 13 residues. Trimming stripped 4 bases from V and 4 bases from J, with 7 bases between. Here the CDR3 DNA reads TGTGCCAGCAGTTCACGGCGTAATGAAAAACTGTTTTTT. Its translation is CASSSRRNEKLFF.

This clonotype was observed a few times. The chain is built from TRBV10-3 and TRBJ2-7; a weak D match, TRBD2 (7 bases). The CDR3 loop spans 12 amino acids. V was shortened by 9 bases and J by 4 bases, with 13 bases between the two germline ends. Germline V gene sequence: CDR1 ENHRY, CDR2 SYGVKD. CDR3 loop: CAIGGVPYEQYF. The CDR3 nucleotides read TGTGCCATAGGGGGGGTCCCGTACGAGCAGTACTTC.

This clonotype appeared a few times. The CDR3, as DNA: TGTGCCAGCAGCCGGTTCCCCTACGAGCAGTACTTC. Its translation: CASSRFPYEQYF. The rearrangement joins TRBV12-3 or TRBV12-4 to TRBJ2-7, with unresolved D. The CDR3 loop spans 12 amino acids. Between the trimmed V and J ends, which lost 6 bases and 2 bases, there was a span of 8 bases.

This clonotype was counted only a few times. The rearrangement links TRBV10-3 to TRBJ2-1; 7 bases match TRBD1. This CDR3 spans 13 amino acids. Germline values: CDR1 ENHRY, CDR2 SYGVKD. V lost 6 bases, J lost 4 bases, and 3 bases stayed unmatched. The CDR3 DNA reads as TGTGCCATCAGCCCGGACAGGTACAATGAGCAGTTCTTC. Translated: CAISPDRYNEQFF.

This clonotype was seen only a few times. CDR3 in amino acids: CSAARGSQPQHF. DNA for the CDR3: TGCAGTGCAGCTCGGGGTTCTCAGCCCCAGCATTTT. The chain combines TRBV20-1 with TRBJ1-5; D is unresolved. Trimming removed 6 bases from V and 6 bases from J, with 12 bases in between. Germline-derived CDR1 and CDR2 are DFQATT and SNEGSKA (reference sequence). This CDR3 spans 12 amino acids.

This clonotype has a count of ten or more. The chain couples TRBV24-1 to TRBJ2-3, with 9 bases lining up with TRBD1. The germline V gene has CDR1 KGHDR and CDR2 SFDVKD. The junction had 4 bases not matched to a gene; V was cut back by 11 bases and J by 2 bases. This CDR3 contains 13 residues. The CDR3 DNA sequence: TGTGCCATCCGGGACAGGGCCACAGATACGCAGTATTTT. Amino acids: CAIRDRATDTQYF.

The J gene is TRBJ1-3, the V gene TRBV4-3; a weak D match, TRBD1 (6 bases). Germline-derived CDR1 and CDR2 are LGHNA and YSLEER. V was shortened by 8 bases and J by 0 bases, with 14 bases between the two germline ends. The CDR3 extends over 15 amino acids. The CDR3, as DNA: TGCGCCAGCGCCCGGGACACAAACTCTGGAAACACCATATATTTT. Its translation: CASARDTNSGNTIYF.

This clonotype came up a few times. The rearrangement uses TRBV15 and TRBJ1-5; D is uncertain. Germline loops: CDR1 LNHNV, CDR2 YYDKDF (reference sequence). V gave up 0 bases and J gave up 1 base, with 7 bases separating them. The CDR3 runs 15 residues. The CDR3 loop is CATSRDINSNQPQHF. DNA for the CDR3: TGTGCCACCAGCAGAGATATTAACAGCAATCAGCCCCAGCATTTT.

This clonotype was observed many times. The chain employs TRBV14 and TRBJ2-1; unclear D gene. V lost 2 bases to trimming and J lost 9 bases, with 5 bases between them. Germline lookup yields CDR1 SGHDN and CDR2 FVKESK. The CDR3 spans 11 residues. The CDR3 reads CASSQLVEQFF. CDR3 in DNA: TGTGCCAGCAGCCAATTAGTTGAGCAGTTCTTC.

V and J are TRBV7-2 and TRBJ2-1; D might be TRBD2 (6 bases). The CDR3 extends over 16 amino acids. V was cut by 1 base and J by 2 bases, with 12 bases left in between. Germline loops: CDR1 SGHTA, CDR2 FQGNSA. CDR3 sequence (DNA): TGTGCCAGCAGCTTAGGGTATGGCGGGACCTACAATGAGCAGTTCTTC. This gives the protein CASSLGYGGTYNEQFF.

This clonotype was picked up many times. This chain joins TRBV27 and TRBJ2-7, with TRBD1 as a possible D gene (5 bases). The CDR3 spans 14 residues. V lost 3 bases and J 5 bases, leaving 14 bases between the germline ends. In germline, CDR1 is MNHEY, CDR2 SMNVEV (reference sequence). The DNA for the CDR3 is TGTGCCAGCAGTTTGGCAGGGTATGGACACGAGCAGTACTTC. Protein: CASSLAGYGHEQYF.